Presented here are 32 T cell receptor beta chains from one specimen sequenced in a study of blood T cell repertoires in COVID-19. Sequencing used immunoSEQ multiplex PCR; TCRdb keeps in-frame clones, though not all of them. Of 110,000 to 150,000 clones in the sample, 80% to 90% were seen once. The specimen was peripheral blood. The receptor set was obtained from a woman between 40 and 50 years old with acute or convalescent COVID-19.

This clone was found once. The CDR3: CSASDRLGSPLHF. CDR3 nucleotide sequence: TGCAGTGCTAGTGACAGGCTCGGATCACCCCTCCACTTT. This sequence joins TRBV20-1 and TRBJ1-6; tentatively, D is TRBD1 (6 bases). Germline V lookup: CDR1 DFQATT, CDR2 SNEGSKA (reference sequence). This CDR3 spans 13 amino acids. The V end lost 3 bases, the J end lost 10 bases, and 13 bases lay between the germline ends.

The rearrangement uses TRBV19 and TRBJ2-1; D is possibly TRBD1 (5 bases). The length of the CDR3 is 15 residues. Trimming removed 3 bases at V and 2 bases at J, with 11 bases between. Germline V lookup: CDR1 LNHDA, CDR2 SQIVND (reference sequence). The CDR3 DNA reads TGTGCCAGTAGTATGGCCGACAGAACCTACAATGAGCAGTTCTTC. This gives the protein CASSMADRTYNEQFF. Full variable domain (remainder filled in from reference TRBV19 and TRBJ2-1): DGGITQSPKYLFRKEGQNVTLSCEQNLNHDAMYWYRQDPGQGLRLIYYSQIVNDFQKGDIAEGYSVSREKKESFPLTVTSAQKNPTAFYLCASSMADRTYNEQFFGPGTRLTVL.

This clone was found a few times. The J gene is TRBJ1-5, the V gene TRBV6-2 or TRBV6-3; 7 bases are shared with TRBD1. The germline CDR1 and CDR2 sequences are MNHEY and SVGEGT. The CDR3 length is 14 residues. Trimming took 2 bases from V and 5 from J; bases not matched to a gene: 3. The CDR3 protein is CASSYGQEHQPQHF. Here the CDR3 DNA reads TGTGCCAGCAGTTACGGACAGGAGCATCAGCCCCAGCATTTT.

This chain uses TRBV4-2 with TRBJ1-2; D remains ambiguous. V lost 0 bases and J 4 bases, leaving 9 bases between the germline ends. CDR1 and CDR2 from the germline V gene are LGHNA and YNFKEQ. The CDR3 totals 14 residues. CDR3 bases: TGTGCCAGCAGCCAAGATCGAGGTTTCTATGGCTACACCTTC. It translates to CASSQDRGFYGYTF.

This chain connects TRBV24-1 to TRBJ2-3; TRBD1 matches 9 bases. Germline V gene sequence: CDR1 KGHDR, CDR2 SFDVKD. Trimming removed 3 bases from V and 2 bases from J; junction bases left unmatched: 5. The CDR3 spans 16 residues. The CDR3 DNA follows: TGTGCCACCAGTGATGGGGGACAGGGCTTCACAGATACGCAGTATTTT. Amino acid sequence: CATSDGGQGFTDTQYF.

V usage is TRBV10-3 and J usage is TRBJ1-2; TRBD1 aligns across 9 bases. The germline CDR1 and CDR2 sequences are ENHRY and SYGVKD. The CDR3 covers 13 residues. V was pared by 0 bases and J by 7 bases, with 0 bases of the junction left unmatched. The DNA for the CDR3 is TGTGCCATCAGTGAGTCGACAGGGGGTGGCTACACCTTC. This encodes CAISESTGGGYTF.

The gene calls are TRBV7-9 and TRBJ2-7; 7 bases agree with TRBD1. The CDR3 runs 15 residues. The V segment lost 4 bases and the J segment 3 bases; nucleotides outside the gene matches: 9. Germline loops: CDR1 SEHNR, CDR2 FQNEAQ (reference sequence). The CDR3 DNA reads as TGTGCCAGCAGCTCTACCGGGACAGCCTACTACGAGCAGTACTTC. Translating gives CASSSTGTAYYEQYF.

V gene TRBV19 combines with J gene TRBJ1-1; possibly TRBD1 for D (5 bases). This CDR3 comprises 16 residues. Germline CDR1 reads LNHDA; CDR2 reads SQIVND (reference sequence). Trimming stripped 5 bases from V and 4 bases from J, with 20 bases between. CDR3 in amino acids: CASSSLPGGDPTEAFF. The CDR3 nucleotides read TGTGCCAGTAGTTCCCTCCCAGGAGGGGACCCCACTGAAGCTTTCTTT.

As regards this clone: At the DNA level, this CDR3 is encoded by other sequences in the same sample as well. The genes are TRBV28 and TRBJ1-2, with D unresolved. Per the germline V gene, CDR1 is MDHEN and CDR2 is SYDVKM. The V and J ends lost 5 bases and 2 bases respectively, with 15 bases between them. The CDR3 runs 15 residues. The CDR3 reads CASSPHGSSNYGYTF. Written as DNA, the CDR3 is TGTGCCAGCAGTCCCCACGGGTCTTCAAACTATGGCTACACCTTC.

The gene calls are TRBV2 and TRBJ2-3; D perhaps matches TRBD2 (5 bases). Germline V gene sequence: CDR1 SNHLY, CDR2 FYNNEI. The CDR3 totals 13 residues. V lost 6 bases to trimming and J lost 5 bases, with 12 bases between them. The CDR3 spells CASRPLLVDTQYF. The CDR3 bases are TGTGCCAGCAGACCCCTACTAGTAGATACGCAGTATTTT.

This clone was observed once. The chain employs TRBV7-9 and TRBJ2-5, with 8 bases identical to TRBD1. CDR3 length: 16 amino acids. The germline V gene encodes CDR1 SEHNR and CDR2 FQNEAQ (reference sequence). With 5 bases clipped from V and 5 bases from J, the junction kept 13 bases outside the gene matches. CDR3 in DNA: TGTGCCAGCAGCACTACGCAGGGGGCGCCCCCGGAGACCCAGTACTTC. Protein: CASSTTQGAPPETQYF.

The chain links TRBV28 to TRBJ1-5, with 9 bases aligning to TRBD1. The CDR3 consists of 14 residues. With 6 bases clipped from V and 4 bases from J, the junction kept 4 bases outside the gene matches. CDR1 and CDR2 (germline): MDHEN, SYDVKM. CDR3 in DNA: TGTGCCAGCAGCACAGGGGGCATGAATCAGCCCCAGCATTTT. Translation gives CASSTGGMNQPQHF.

V gene TRBV6-5 combines with J gene TRBJ2-1; 8 bases map to TRBD1. The ends lost 6 bases at V and 2 bases at J; junction bases unmatched: 3. In germline, CDR1 is MNHEY, CDR2 SVGAGI. The CDR3 runs 14 residues. CDR3 DNA sequence: TGTGCCAGCAGCCTGGGACAGGCCTACAATGAGCAGTTCTTC. Translation: CASSLGQAYNEQFF.

CDR3 protein: CASSLTAGVGYTF. The CDR3 DNA follows: TGTGCCAGCAGCTTAACAGCAGGGGTTGGCTACACCTTC. This rearrangement joins TRBV7-3 to TRBJ1-2, with D perhaps matching TRBD1 (6 bases). With 0 bases removed from V and 7 bases from J, the gap between germline ends came to 9 bases. Germline CDR1 is SGHTA and CDR2 is FQGTGA. There are 13 residues in the CDR3.

The chain carries TRBV10-3 and TRBJ2-3, with TRBD2 matching over 8 bases. V lost 5 bases and J lost 0; bases outside the gene matches: 4. Per the germline V gene, CDR1 is ENHRY and CDR2 is SYGVKD. This CDR3 comprises 15 residues. The CDR3 here is CAISPAGASTDTQYF. CDR3 in DNA: TGTGCCATCAGTCCAGCGGGGGCTAGCACAGATACGCAGTATTTT.

The V call is TRBV15, the J call TRBJ2-1; 8 positions match TRBD1. The V gene end was trimmed by 3 bases and the J gene end by 6 bases; junction bases not matched to a gene: 4. The CDR3 is made up of 14 amino acids. CDR1 LNHNV and CDR2 YYDKDF come from the germline V gene (reference sequence). In DNA, the CDR3 is TGTGCCACCAGCAGGCTGACAGGGGCCAATGAGCAGTTCTTC. This translates into CATSRLTGANEQFF.

In DNA form, the CDR3 reads TGTGCCACCAGTGATTTAGGCAGGCACTATGGCTACACCTTC. This sequence encodes CATSDLGRHYGYTF. The chain recombines TRBV24-1 with TRBJ1-2; D unresolved. Germline V gene data show CDR1 as KGHDR and CDR2 as SFDVKD. CDR3 size: 14 residues. V lost 1 base, J lost 3 bases, and 8 bases lay in between.

The rearrangement joins TRBV29-1 to TRBJ2-7, with D possibly TRBD2 on 5 matching bases. The V end was cut by 0 bases, the J end by 9 bases, with 9 bases between. The CDR3 runs 11 residues. Germline V gives CDR1 SQVTM, CDR2 ANQGSEA. CDR3 amino acids: CSVEDFGGQYF. The CDR3 nucleotides read TGCAGCGTTGAAGATTTTGGAGGGCAGTACTTC.

The J gene is TRBJ2-7, the V gene TRBV28, with 11 nucleotides matching TRBD2. V dropped 3 bases and J dropped 3; count of bases not matched to a gene: 10. CDR1 is MDHEN, CDR2 SYDVKM, per germline. This CDR3 spans 17 amino acids. The CDR3: CASSLWTSGSWNYEQYF. In DNA, the CDR3 is TGTGCCAGCAGTTTGTGGACTAGCGGGTCCTGGAACTACGAGCAGTACTTC.

This chain uses TRBV9 with TRBJ2-3, with D perhaps matching TRBD2 (6 bases). V was clipped by 4 bases and J by 2 bases, with 14 bases between them. Germline CDR1 and CDR2: SGDLS and YYNGEE. The CDR3 extends over 15 amino acids. The CDR3 DNA reads as TGTGCCAGCAGCTATAGCGGCGACCCCACAGATACGCAGTATTTT. Amino acid sequence: CASSYSGDPTDTQYF. Variable domain in full (rest from reference TRBV9 and TRBJ2-3): DSGVTQTPKHLITATGQRVTLRCSPRSGDLSVYWYQQSLDQGLQFLIQYYNGEERAKGNILERFSAQQFPDLHSELNLSSLELGDSALYFCASSYSGDPTDTQYFGPGTRLTVL.

The chain combines TRBV18 with TRBJ2-5; perhaps TRBD1 as D (5 bases). Trimming cost V 6 bases and J 2 bases, with 16 bases left between them. Germline V gene data show CDR1 as KGHSH and CDR2 as LQKENI. The CDR3 contains 15 residues. CDR3 protein: CASSQGQTEQETQYF. The CDR3, as DNA: TGTGCCAGCTCTCAAGGGCAGACAGAGCAAGAGACCCAGTACTTC.

The J gene is TRBJ2-1, the V gene TRBV4-3; TRBD2 might be the D (5 bases). The CDR3 sequence is 15 residues long. Between the trimmed V and J ends, which lost 3 bases and 6 bases, there was a span of 15 bases. Per the germline V gene, CDR1 is LGHNA and CDR2 is YSLEER. This chain's CDR3 is CASSHRTEAVNEQFF. In nucleotides, the CDR3 is TGCGCCAGCAGCCATCGCACGGAAGCGGTCAATGAGCAGTTCTTC.

The chain combines TRBV21-1 with TRBJ1-3; TRBD1 is the table's D call and was not checked against the DNA. TRBV21-1 is a pseudogene locus. This CDR3 has 14 residues. Written as DNA, the CDR3 is TGTGCCAGCACCATTGACAGGGCTGGAAACACCATATATTTT. This gives the protein CASTIDRAGNTIYF.

The chain carries TRBV9 and TRBJ1-1; no clear D. V dropped 1 base and J dropped 1 base, with 11 bases sitting between them. This CDR3 is 15 amino acids long. CDR1 and CDR2 (germline): SGDLS, YYNGEE. CDR3 residues: CASSVLGSSNTEAFF. The CDR3 bases are TGTGCCAGCAGCGTATTGGGTAGCTCGAACACTGAAGCTTTCTTT.

This sequence joins TRBV30 and TRBJ1-5, with 9 bases matching TRBD1. The CDR3 is made up of 14 amino acids. Germline V gene data show CDR1 as GTSNPN and CDR2 as SVGIG (reference sequence). Germline trimming cut 0 bases from V and 6 bases from J; bases unmatched to any gene: 3. CDR3 sequence (DNA): TGTGCCTGGAGTGTCAGACAGGGGGTTCAGCCCCAGCATTTT. Translation gives CAWSVRQGVQPQHF.

The V gene is TRBV3-1 (or the pseudogene TRBV3-2), the J gene TRBJ1-2; 7 nucleotides agree with TRBD1. In germline, CDR1 is LGHDT, CDR2 YNNKEL (reference sequence). The CDR3 spans 16 residues. V shed 3 bases and J 4 bases; nucleotides not matched to a gene: 11. DNA for the CDR3: TGTGCCAGCAGCCAGGGGACAGCGACACTTTCCTATGGCTACACCTTC. This encodes CASSQGTATLSYGYTF.

Comments on this clone: Other DNA sequences in this specimen translate into the identical CDR3. The gene calls are TRBV2 and TRBJ1-5; a possible D gene is TRBD1 (5 bases). Germline assignment: CDR1 SNHLY and CDR2 FYNNEI. Trimming shortened V by 3 bases and J by 2 bases, and 8 bases separated the two germline ends. The CDR3 spans 14 residues. CDR3 sequence reads: CASSEQGGNQPQHF. CDR3 in DNA: TGTGCCAGCAGTGAGCAGGGCGGCAATCAGCCCCAGCATTTT.

The V gene is TRBV9, the J gene TRBJ1-1; 9 bases line up with TRBD1. Germline CDR1 SGDLS, CDR2 YYNGEE. CDR3 length: 15 amino acids. Trimming took 3 bases from V and 1 from J; bases not matched to a gene: 4. Here the CDR3 reads CASSASGQGNTEAFF. The CDR3 coding sequence is TGTGCCAGCAGCGCCTCGGGACAGGGGAACACTGAAGCTTTCTTT.

This sequence joins TRBV2 and TRBJ1-5, with unresolved D. Germline CDR1 is SNHLY and CDR2 is FYNNEI. Between the trimmed V and J ends, which lost 6 bases and 6 bases, there was a span of 6 bases. CDR3 size: 11 residues. CDR3 DNA sequence: TGTGCCAGCAGAGTCGGTCAGCCCCAGCATTTT. It codes for CASRVGQPQHF.

The chain carries TRBV6-2 or TRBV6-3 and TRBJ1-1; 12 bases map to TRBD1. V lost 6 bases to trimming and J lost 4 bases; unmatched junction nucleotides: 21. The CDR3 runs to 20 residues. Germline CDR1 is MNHEY and CDR2 is SVGEGT. DNA of the CDR3: TGTGCCAGCAGCCTTCCCGGGACAGGGGGCGAGGGGTTTTATAGCACTGAAGCTTTCTTT. This translates into CASSLPGTGGEGFYSTEAFF.

This clone was counted only a few times. Within the sample, other DNA sequences also encode this same CDR3. The chain links TRBV6-2 or TRBV6-3 to TRBJ1-1, with 7 bases identical to TRBD1. V lost 0 bases and J lost 4; bases outside the gene matches: 2. The CDR3 contains 14 residues. Germline V gene sequence: CDR1 MNHEY, CDR2 SVGEGT. This chain's CDR3 is CASSYSAGGTEAFF. The CDR3 bases are TGTGCCAGCAGTTACTCTGCAGGGGGCACTGAAGCTTTCTTT.

The chain is built from TRBV19 and TRBJ1-1; D might be TRBD1 (6 bases). Germline lookup yields CDR1 LNHDA and CDR2 SQIVND (reference sequence). The CDR3 covers 19 residues. Trimming shortened V by 6 bases and J by 1 base, and 27 bases separated the two germline ends. CDR3 protein: CASRRPLGQPGQRNTEAFF. As DNA, the CDR3 is TGTGCCAGTAGGAGACCCCTAGGGCAACCGGGACAAAGGAACACTGAAGCTTTCTTT.